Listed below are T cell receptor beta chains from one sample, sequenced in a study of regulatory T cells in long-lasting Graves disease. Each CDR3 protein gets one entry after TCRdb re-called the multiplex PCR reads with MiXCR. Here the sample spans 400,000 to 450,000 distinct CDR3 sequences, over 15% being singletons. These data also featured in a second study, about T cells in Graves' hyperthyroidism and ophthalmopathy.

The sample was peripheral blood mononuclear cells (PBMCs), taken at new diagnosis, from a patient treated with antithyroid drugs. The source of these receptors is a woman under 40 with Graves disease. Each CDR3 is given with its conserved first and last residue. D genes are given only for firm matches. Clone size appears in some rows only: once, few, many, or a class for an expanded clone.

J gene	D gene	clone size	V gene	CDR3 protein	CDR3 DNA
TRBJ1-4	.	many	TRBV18	CASSPGHPNEKLFF	TGTGCCAGCTCACCGGGACATCCAAACGAAAAACTGTTTTTT
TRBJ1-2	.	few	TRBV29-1	CSVPASLDSYGYTF	TGCAGCGTCCCTGCTAGCCTGGACAGCTATGGCTACACCTTC
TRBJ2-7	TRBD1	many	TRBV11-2	CASTMTGEAEIPYEQYF	TGTGCCAGCACGATGACAGGGGAAGCGGAAATTCCCTACGAGCAGTACTTC
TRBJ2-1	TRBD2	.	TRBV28	CASSSGSLRNEQFF	TGTGCCAGCAGCAGCGGGAGTCTGAGAAATGAGCAGTTCTTC
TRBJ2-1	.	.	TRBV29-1	CSVDGAQFF	TGCAGCGTTGATGGGGCCCAGTTCTTC
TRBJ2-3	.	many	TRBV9	CASSVRDRKTDTQYF	TGTGCCAGCAGCGTCCGAGACCGGAAGACCGATACGCAGTATTTT
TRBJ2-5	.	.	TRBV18	CASSPPTQETQYF	TGTGCCAGCTCACCCCCCACCCAAGAGACCCAGTACTTC
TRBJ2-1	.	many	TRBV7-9	CASSLNPGSSYNEQFF	TGTGCCAGCAGCTTAAACCCGGGAAGCTCCTACAATGAGCAGTTCTTC
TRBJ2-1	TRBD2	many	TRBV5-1	CASSLGAGGPDNEQFF	TGCGCCAGCAGTTTGGGGGCGGGAGGGCCCGACAATGAGCAGTTCTTC
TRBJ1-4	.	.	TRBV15	CATSREGATNEKLLF	TGTGCCACCAGCAGAGAAGGGGCAACTAATGAAAAACTGCTTTTT
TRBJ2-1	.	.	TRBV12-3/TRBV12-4	CASSFGQTYEQFF	TGTGCCAGCAGTTTTGGGCAGACCTACGAGCAGTTCTTC
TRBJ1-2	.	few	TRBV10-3	CAISGKRGYTF	TGTGCCATCAGTGGGAAGAGAGGCTACACCTTC
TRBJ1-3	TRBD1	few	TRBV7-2	CASSMYRGLSGGNTIYF	TGTGCCAGCAGCATGTACAGGGGGCTATCGGGGGGAAACACCATATATTTT
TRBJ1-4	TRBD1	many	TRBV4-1	CASSQTGANEKLFF	TGCGCCAGCAGCCAAACAGGGGCTAATGAAAAACTGTTTTTT
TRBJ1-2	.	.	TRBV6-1	CASSATYGYTF	TGTGCCAGCAGTGCCACCTATGGCTACACCTTC
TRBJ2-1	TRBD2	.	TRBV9	CASSPAGGPLFYNEQFF	TGTGCCAGCAGCCCCGCGGGAGGTCCTTTGTTTTACAATGAGCAGTTCTTC
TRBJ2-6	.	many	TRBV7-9	CASSADSSGANVLTF	TGTGCCAGCAGCGCGGATAGCTCTGGGGCCAACGTCCTGACTTTC